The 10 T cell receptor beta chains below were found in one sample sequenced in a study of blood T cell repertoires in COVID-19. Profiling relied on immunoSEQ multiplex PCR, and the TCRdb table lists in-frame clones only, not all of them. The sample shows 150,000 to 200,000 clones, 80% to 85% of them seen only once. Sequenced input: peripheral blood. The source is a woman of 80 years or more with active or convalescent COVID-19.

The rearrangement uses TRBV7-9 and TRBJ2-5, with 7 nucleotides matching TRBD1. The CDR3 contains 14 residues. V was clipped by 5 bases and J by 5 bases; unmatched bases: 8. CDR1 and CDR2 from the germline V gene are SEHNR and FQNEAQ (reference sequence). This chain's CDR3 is CASSRGQPRETQYF. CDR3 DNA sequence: TGTGCCAGCAGCCGGGGACAGCCTAGGGAGACCCAGTACTTC.

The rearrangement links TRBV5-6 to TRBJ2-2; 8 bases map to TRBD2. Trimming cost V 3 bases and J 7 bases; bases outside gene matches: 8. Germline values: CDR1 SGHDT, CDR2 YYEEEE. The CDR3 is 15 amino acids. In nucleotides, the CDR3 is TGTGCCAGCAGCTCCGGGGGGGATCTAGGCGGGGAGCTGTTTTTT. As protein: CASSSGGDLGGELFF.

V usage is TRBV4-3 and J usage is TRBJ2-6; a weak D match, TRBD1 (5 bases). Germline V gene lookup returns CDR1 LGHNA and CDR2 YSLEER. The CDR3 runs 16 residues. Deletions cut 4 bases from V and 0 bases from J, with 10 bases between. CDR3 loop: CASSPQTDSGANVLTF. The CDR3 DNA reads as TGCGCCAGCAGCCCCCAGACAGACTCTGGGGCCAACGTCCTGACTTTC.

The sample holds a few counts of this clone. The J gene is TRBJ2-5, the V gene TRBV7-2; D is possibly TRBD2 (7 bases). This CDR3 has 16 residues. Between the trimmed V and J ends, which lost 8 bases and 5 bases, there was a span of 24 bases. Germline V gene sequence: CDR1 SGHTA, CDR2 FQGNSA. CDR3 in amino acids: CASFPWTGGPGETQYF. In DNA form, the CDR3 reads TGTGCCAGCTTCCCCTGGACGGGGGGCCCAGGTGAGACCCAGTACTTC.

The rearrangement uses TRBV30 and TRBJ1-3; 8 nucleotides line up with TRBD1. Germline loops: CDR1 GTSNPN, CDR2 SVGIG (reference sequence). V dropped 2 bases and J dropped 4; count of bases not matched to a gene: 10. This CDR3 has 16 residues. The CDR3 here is CAWSSKKGQAGNTIYF. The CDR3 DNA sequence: TGTGCCTGGAGTTCGAAGAAGGGACAGGCAGGAAACACCATATATTTT.

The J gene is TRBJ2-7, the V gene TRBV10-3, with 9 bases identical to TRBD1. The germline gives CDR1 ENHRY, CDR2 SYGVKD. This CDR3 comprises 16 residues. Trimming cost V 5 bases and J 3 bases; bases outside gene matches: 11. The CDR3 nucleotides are TGTGCCATCAGTTTCACCGGGACAGGGTCTAGCTACGAGCAGTACTTC. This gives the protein CAISFTGTGSSYEQYF.

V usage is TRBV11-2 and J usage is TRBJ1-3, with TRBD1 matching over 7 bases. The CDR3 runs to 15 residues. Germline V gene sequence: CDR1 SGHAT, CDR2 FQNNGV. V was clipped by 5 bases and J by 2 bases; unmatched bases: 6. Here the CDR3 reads CASSPGQSAGNTIYF. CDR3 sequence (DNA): TGTGCCAGCAGCCCGGGACAGAGTGCTGGAAACACCATATATTTT.

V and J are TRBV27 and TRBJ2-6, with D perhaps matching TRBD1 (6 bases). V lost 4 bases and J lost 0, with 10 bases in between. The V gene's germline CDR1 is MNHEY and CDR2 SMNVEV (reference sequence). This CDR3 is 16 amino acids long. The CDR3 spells CASSSVGASGANVLTF. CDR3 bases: TGTGCCAGCAGTTCGGTGGGGGCCTCTGGGGCCAACGTCCTGACTTTC. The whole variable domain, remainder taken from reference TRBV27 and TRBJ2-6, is EAQVTQNPRYLITVTGKKLTVTCSQNMNHEYMSWYRQDPGLGLRQIYYSMNVEVTDKGDVPEGYKVSRKEKRNFPLILESPSPNQTSLYFCASSSVGASGANVLTFGAGSRLTVL.

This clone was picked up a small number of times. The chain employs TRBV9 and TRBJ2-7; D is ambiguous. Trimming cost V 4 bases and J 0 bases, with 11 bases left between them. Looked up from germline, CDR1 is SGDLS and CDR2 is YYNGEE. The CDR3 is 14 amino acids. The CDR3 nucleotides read TGTGCCAGCAGCCCGAACAGTTACTCCTACGAGCAGTACTTC. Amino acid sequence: CASSPNSYSYEQYF.

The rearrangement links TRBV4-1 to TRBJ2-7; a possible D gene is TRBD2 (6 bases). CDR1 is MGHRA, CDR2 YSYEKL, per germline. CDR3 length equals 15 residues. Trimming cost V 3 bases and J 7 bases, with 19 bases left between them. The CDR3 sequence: CASSHRWRGGQEQYF. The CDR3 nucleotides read TGCGCCAGCAGCCACAGGTGGAGGGGAGGTCAAGAGCAGTACTTC.